This entry concerns a single T cell receptor beta chain. What it binds is unknown. The repertoire was sequenced with immunoSEQ multiplex PCR; TCRdb's copy has only in-frame clones and lacks some. The repertoire holds 300,000 to 500,000 clones, about 88% seen once, with around 3.4% in the top ten. This sample's treatment: about 20 received Ad26.COV2.S at low or high dose, single or two shots; several received placebo; per-sample allocation not given. Samples came from day 63 after the first vaccine or placebo injection. The sample comes from a study of Ad26.COV2.S vaccination and SARS-CoV-2 variants. Overall study: Enrollment placed the donor in the COV1001 Ad26.COV2.S trial arm. Ad26.COV2.S was injected intramuscularly once or twice, 56 days apart. General study results and limits: Similar non-spike TCR breadth was seen in vaccine and placebo recipients.

CDR3 length: 12 residues. The germline CDR1 and CDR2 sequences are SNHLY and FYNNEI. Trimming stripped 6 bases from V and 4 bases from J, with 9 bases between. The rearrangement joins TRBV2 to TRBJ1-2; maybe TRBD1 (5 bases). The sequence was obtained from a person aged 18-65 years who received the Ad26.COV2.S COVID-19 vaccine or a placebo. The sequenced sample was peripheral blood, obtained in a trial of Ad26.COV2.S vaccine versus placebo. CDR3 sequence: CASSGTGYGYTF. The DNA of the CDR3 is TGTGCCAGCAGCGGGACGGGCTATGGCTACACCTTC.